In its sample, the clone carrying this T cell receptor beta chain was seen many times. Its antigen is undetermined. Researchers tagged individual cDNA molecules with unique molecular identifiers. Each CDR3 protein is one row after TCRdb ran MiXCR on the 5' RACE reads. The table lists about 52,000 distinct CDR3 sequences, approximately 11% of them singletons. These data are taken from a study of early T cells in non-severe SARS-CoV-2 infection. Overall study results and limits: The VDJdb matching leaned toward anti-spike CD8 responses and overlooked private and CD4 specificities.

This CDR3 has 13 residues. V shed 6 bases and J shed 0 bases, with 9 bases lying between them. Germline CDR1 SQVTM, CDR2 ANQGSEA. The sample taken for sequencing was whole blood. The clonotype comes from an adult who was a healthcare worker with PCR-confirmed SARS-CoV-2 infection or an uninfected control (not recorded which). The chain employs TRBV29-1 and TRBJ2-1; D remains ambiguous. The CDR3 DNA reads TGCAGCGTGAGGTCCCCCTCCTACAATGAGCAGTTCTTC. It translates to CSVRSPSYNEQFF.